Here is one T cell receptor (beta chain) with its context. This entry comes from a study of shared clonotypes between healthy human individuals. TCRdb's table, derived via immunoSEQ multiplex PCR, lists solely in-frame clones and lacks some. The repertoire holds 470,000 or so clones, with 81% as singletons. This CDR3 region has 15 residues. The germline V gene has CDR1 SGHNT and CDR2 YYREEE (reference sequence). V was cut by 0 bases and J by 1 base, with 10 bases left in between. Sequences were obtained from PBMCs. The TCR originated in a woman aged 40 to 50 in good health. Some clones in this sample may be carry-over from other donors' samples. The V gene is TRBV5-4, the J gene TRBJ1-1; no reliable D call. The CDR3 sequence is CASSLVLSANTEAFF. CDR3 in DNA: TGTGCCAGCAGCTTGGTTTTGTCGGCGAACACTGAAGCTTTCTTT.